By sample share, the clone carrying this T cell receptor beta chain is medium-sized (0.01 to 0.1%). TCRdb re-called the PCR reads through MiXCR, storing one row per CDR3 protein. The data show some 11,000 distinct CDR3 sequences, under 60% seen once. This sample is part of a study of tumor-infiltrating lymphocytes in oesophageal squamous cell carcinoma. The CDR3 sequence is 15 residues long. After removal of 1 base from V and 3 bases from J, the junction contained 6 bases not matched to a gene. The rearrangement links TRBV12-3 or TRBV12-4 to TRBJ2-7; TRBD1 matches 7 bases. Source material: esophageal tumor tissue. This sequence originates from a female donor with esophageal squamous cell carcinoma. CDR3 protein: CASSLEQGYGYEQYF. The DNA for the CDR3 is TGTGCCAGCAGTTTAGAACAGGGGTACGGCTACGAGCAGTACTTC.